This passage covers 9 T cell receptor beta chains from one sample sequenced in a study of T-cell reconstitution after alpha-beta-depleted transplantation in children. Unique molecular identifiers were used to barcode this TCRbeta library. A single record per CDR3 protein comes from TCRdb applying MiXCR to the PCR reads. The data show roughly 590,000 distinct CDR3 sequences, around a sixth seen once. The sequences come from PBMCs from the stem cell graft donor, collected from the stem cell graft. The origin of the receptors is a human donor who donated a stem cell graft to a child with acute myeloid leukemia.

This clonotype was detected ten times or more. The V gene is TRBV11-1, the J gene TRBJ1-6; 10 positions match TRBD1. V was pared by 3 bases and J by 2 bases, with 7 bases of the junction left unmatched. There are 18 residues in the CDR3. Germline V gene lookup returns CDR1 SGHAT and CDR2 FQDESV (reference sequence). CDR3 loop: CASSFYGTGATYNSPLHF. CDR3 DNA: TGTGCCAGCAGCTTTTATGGGACAGGGGCCACCTATAATTCACCCCTCCACTTT.

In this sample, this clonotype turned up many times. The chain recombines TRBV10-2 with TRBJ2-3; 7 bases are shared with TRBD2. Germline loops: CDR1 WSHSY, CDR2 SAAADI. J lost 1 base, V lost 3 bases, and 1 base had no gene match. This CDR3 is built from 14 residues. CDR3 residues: CASSDLAGTDTQYF. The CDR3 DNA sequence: TGCGCCAGCAGTGATCTAGCGGGCACAGATACGCAGTATTTT.

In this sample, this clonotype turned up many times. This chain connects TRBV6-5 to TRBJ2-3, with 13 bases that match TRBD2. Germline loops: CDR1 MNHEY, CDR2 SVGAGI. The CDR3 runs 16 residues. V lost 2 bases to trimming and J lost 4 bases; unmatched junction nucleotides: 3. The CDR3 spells CASSYTSGGAADTQYF. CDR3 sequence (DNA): TGTGCCAGCAGTTACACTAGCGGGGGGGCGGCAGATACGCAGTATTTT.

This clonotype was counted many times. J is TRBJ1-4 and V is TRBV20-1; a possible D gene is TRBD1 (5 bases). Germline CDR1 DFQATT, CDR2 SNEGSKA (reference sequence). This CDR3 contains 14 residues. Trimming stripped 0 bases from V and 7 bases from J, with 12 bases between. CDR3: CSAREGTGIEKLFF. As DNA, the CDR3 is TGCAGTGCTAGAGAGGGGACCGGGATTGAAAAACTGTTTTTT.

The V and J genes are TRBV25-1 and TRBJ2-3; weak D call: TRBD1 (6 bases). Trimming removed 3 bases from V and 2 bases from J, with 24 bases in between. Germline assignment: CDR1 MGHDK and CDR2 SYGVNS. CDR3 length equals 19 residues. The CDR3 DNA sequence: TGTGCCAGCAGTGATCGAACAGGGATGATGGCCAGGCCCACAGATACGCAGTATTTT. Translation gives CASSDRTGMMARPTDTQYF.

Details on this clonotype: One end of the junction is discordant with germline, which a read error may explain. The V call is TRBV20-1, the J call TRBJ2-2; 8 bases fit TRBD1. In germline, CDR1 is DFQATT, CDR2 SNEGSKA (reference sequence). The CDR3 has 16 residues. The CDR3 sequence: CCARGPGTGNTGELFF. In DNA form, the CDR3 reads TGCTGTGCTAGAGGTCCCGGGACAGGGAACACCGGGGAGCTGTTTTTT.

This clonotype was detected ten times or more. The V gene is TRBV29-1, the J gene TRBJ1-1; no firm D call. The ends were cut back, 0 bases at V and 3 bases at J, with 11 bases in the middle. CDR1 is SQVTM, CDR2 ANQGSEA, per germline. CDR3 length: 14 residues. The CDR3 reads CSVEDRGGDTEAFF. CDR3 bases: TGCAGCGTTGAAGATCGAGGCGGGGACACTGAAGCTTTCTTT.

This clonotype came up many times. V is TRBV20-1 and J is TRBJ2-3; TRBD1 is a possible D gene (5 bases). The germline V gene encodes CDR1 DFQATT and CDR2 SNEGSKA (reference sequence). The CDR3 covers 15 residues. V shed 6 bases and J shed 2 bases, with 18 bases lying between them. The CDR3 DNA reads TGCAGTGCGACGGGTGTAGGGGCCAACACAGATACGCAGTATTTT. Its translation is CSATGVGANTDTQYF.

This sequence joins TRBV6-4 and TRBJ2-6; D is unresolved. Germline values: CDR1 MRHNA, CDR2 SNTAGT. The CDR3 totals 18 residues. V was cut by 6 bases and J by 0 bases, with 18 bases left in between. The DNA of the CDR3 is TGTGCCAGCAGACATAATCTGGACGGATTCTCTGGGGCCAACGTCCTGACTTTC. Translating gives CASRHNLDGFSGANVLTF.